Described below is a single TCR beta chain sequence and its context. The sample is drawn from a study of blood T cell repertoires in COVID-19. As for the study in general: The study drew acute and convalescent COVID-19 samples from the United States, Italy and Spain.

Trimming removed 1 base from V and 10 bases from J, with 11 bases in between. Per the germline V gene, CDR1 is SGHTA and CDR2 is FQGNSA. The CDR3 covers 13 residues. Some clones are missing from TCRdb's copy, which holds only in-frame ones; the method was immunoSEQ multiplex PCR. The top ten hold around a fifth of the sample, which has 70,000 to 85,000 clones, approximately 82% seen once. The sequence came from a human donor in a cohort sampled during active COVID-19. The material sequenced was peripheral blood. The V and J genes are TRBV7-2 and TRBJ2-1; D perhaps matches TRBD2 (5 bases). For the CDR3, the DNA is TGTGCCAGCAGCTTAGGGACGTCGGGGGAGCAGTTCTTC. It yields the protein CASSLGTSGEQFF.